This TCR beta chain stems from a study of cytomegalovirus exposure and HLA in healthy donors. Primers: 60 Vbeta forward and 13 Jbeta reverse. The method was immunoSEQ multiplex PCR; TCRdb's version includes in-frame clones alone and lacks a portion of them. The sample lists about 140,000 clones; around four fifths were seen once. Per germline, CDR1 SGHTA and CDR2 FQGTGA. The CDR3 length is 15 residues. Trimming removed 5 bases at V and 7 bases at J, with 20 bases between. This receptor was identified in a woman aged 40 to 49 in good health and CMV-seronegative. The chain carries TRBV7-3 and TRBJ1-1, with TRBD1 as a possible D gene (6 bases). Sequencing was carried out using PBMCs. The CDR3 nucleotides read TGTGCCAGCAGCCCCCAGGCGGGGGCGGGAGGTGAAGCTTTCTTT. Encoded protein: CASSPQAGAGGEAFF.